This entry features one TCR beta chain sequence. The assay was immunoSEQ multiplex PCR, and TCRdb's table has in-frame clones only and misses some. The sample lists about 220,000 clones, under 95% occurring once. The data derive from a study of cytomegalovirus exposure and HLA in healthy donors. V was trimmed by 2 bases and J by 7 bases, leaving 17 bases between them. There are 15 residues in the CDR3. Germline V gene data show CDR1 as MDHEN and CDR2 as SYDVKM. Sequencing was performed on PBMCs. This receptor was obtained from a woman aged 18 to 35 in good health and CMV-seronegative. The V and J genes are TRBV28 and TRBJ1-2, with a possible D match to TRBD1 (6 bases). CDR3 sequence reads: CASSLSGGALFGYTF. DNA for the CDR3: TGTGCCAGCAGTTTAAGTGGGGGGGCTCTTTTTGGCTACACCTTC.